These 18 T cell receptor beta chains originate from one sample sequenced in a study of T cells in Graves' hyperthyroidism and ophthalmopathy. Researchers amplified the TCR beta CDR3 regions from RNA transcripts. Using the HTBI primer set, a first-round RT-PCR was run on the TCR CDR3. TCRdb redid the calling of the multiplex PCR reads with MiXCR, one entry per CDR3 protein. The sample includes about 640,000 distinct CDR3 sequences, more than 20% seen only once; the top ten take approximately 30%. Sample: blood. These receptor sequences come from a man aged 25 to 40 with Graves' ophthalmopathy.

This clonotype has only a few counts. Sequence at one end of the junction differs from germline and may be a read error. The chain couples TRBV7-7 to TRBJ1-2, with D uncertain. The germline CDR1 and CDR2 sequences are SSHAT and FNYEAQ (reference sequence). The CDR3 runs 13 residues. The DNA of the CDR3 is TGTGCTAGCAGCTTAGCGGTCGACTATGGCTACACCTTC. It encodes CASSLAVDYGYTF.

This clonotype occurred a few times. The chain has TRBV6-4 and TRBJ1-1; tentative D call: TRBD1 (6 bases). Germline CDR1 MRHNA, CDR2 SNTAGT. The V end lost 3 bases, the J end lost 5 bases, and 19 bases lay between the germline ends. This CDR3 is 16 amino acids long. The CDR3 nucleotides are TGTGCCAGCAGTGATCCTGAGGAGGGGGGGAGGACTGAAGCTTTCTTT. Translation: CASSDPEEGGRTEAFF.

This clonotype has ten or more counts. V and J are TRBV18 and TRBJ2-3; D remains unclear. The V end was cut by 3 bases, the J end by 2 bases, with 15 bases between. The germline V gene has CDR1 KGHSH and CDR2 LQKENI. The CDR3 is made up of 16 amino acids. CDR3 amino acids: CASSPMGSTHTDTQYF. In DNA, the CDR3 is TGTGCCAGCTCACCGATGGGGTCCACACACACAGATACGCAGTATTTT.

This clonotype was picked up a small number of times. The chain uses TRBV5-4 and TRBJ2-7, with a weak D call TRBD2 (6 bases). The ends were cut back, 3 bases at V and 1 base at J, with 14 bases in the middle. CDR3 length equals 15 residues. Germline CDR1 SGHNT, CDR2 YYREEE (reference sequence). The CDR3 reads CASSSNGGKSYEQYF. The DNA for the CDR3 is TGTGCCAGCAGCTCCAATGGAGGGAAGTCCTACGAGCAGTACTTC. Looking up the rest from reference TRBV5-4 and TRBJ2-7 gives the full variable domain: ETGVTQSPTHLIKTRGQQVTLRCSSQSGHNTVSWYQQALGQGPQFIFQYYREEENGRGNFPPRFSGLQFPNYSSELNVNALELDDSALYLCASSSNGGKSYEQYFGPGTRLTVT.

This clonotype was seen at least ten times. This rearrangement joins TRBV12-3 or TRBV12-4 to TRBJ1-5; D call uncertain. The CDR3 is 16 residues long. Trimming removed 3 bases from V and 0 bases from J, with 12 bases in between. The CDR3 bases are TGTGCCAGCAGTTTTCCCGACGGCTATAGCAATCAGCCCCAGCATTTT. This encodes CASSFPDGYSNQPQHF.

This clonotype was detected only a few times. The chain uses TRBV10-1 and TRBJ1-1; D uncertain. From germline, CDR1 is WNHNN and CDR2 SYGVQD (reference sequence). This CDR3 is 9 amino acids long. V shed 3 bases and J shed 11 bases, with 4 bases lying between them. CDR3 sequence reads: CASSDPAFF. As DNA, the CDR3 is TGCGCCAGCAGTGATCCGGCTTTCTTT.

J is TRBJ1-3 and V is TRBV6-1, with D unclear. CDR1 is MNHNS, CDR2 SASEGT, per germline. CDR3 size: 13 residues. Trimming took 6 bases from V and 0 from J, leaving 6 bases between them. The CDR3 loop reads CASRTSSGNTIYF. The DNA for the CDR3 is TGTGCCAGCAGGACAAGCTCTGGAAACACCATATATTTT.

Here the CDR3 DNA reads TGTGCCAGTCGACTAGCGGGAGACGAGCAGTACTTC. Translating gives CASRLAGDEQYF. The J gene is TRBJ2-7, the V gene TRBV7-9, with 12 nucleotides matching TRBD2. Unmatched junction bases numbered 2, after V lost 9 bases and J lost 5 bases. Germline CDR1 is SEHNR and CDR2 is FQNEAQ (reference sequence). This CDR3 region has 12 residues.

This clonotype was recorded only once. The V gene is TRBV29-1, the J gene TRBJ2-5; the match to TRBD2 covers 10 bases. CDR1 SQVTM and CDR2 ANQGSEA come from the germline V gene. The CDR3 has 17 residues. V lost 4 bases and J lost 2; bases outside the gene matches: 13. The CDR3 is CSVVYSGGDHLQETQYF. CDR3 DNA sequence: TGCAGCGTTGTATACAGCGGGGGGGATCACTTACAAGAGACCCAGTACTTC.

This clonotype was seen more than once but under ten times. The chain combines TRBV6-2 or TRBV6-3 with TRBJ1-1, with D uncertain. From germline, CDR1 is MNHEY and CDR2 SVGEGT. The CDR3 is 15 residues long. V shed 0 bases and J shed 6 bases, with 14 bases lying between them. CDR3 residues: CASSYSIGIGAEAFF. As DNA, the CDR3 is TGTGCCAGCAGTTACTCGATAGGAATCGGCGCTGAAGCTTTCTTT.

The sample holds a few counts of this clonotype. The CDR3 protein is CASSWRYNSPLHF. The DNA for the CDR3 is TGTGCCAGCAGTTGGCGATATAATTCACCCCTCCACTTT. V and J are TRBV25-1 and TRBJ1-6, with D uncertain. Germline V CDR1 and CDR2: MGHDK, SYGVNS. Trimming pared 5 bases from V and 4 bases from J, leaving 6 bases between. CDR3 length equals 13 residues.

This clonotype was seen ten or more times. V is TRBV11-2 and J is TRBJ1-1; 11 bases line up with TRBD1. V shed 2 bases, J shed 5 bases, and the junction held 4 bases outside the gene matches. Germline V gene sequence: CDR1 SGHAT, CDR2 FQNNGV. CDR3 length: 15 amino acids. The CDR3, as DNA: TGTGCCAGCAGCTTACGGACAGGGGGCTTGACTGAAGCTTTCTTT. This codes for CASSLRTGGLTEAFF.

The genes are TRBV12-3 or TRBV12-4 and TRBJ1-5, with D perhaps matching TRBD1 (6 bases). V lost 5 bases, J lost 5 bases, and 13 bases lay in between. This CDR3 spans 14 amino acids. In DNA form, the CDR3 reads TGTGCCAGCAGTGGGGGGGACACCTATCAGCCCCAGCATTTT. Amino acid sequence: CASSGGDTYQPQHF.

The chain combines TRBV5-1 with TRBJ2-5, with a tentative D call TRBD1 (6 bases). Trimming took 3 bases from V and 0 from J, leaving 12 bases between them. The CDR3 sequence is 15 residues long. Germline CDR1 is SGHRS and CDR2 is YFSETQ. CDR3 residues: CASSSRGQHQETQYF. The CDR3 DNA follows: TGCGCCAGCAGCTCGAGGGGACAACACCAAGAGACCCAGTACTTC.

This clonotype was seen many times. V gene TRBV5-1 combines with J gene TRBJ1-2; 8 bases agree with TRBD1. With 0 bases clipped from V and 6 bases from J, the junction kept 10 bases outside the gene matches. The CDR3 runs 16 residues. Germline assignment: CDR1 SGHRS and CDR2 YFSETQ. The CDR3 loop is CASSLAPGGAPDGYTF. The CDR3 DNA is TGCGCCAGCAGCTTGGCCCCAGGGGGCGCCCCAGATGGCTACACCTTC.

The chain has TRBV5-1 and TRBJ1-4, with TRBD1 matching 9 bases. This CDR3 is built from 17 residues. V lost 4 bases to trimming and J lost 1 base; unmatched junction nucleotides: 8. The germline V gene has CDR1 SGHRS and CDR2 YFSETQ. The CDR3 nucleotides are TGCGCCAGCAGCCCTAGGACAGGGGTGGGAACTAATGAAAAACTGTTTTTT. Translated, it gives CASSPRTGVGTNEKLFF.

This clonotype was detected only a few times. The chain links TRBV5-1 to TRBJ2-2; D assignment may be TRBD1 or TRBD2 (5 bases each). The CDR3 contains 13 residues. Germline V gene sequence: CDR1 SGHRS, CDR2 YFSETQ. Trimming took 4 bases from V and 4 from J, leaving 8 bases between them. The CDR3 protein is CASSPGTTGELFF. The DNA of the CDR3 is TGCGCCAGCAGCCCCGGGACCACCGGGGAGCTGTTTTTT.

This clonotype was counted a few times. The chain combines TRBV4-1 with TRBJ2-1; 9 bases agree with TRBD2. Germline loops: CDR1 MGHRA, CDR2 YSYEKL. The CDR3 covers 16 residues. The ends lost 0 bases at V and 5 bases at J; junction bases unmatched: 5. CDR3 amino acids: CASSQDPAGGNNEQFF. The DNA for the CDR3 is TGCGCCAGCAGCCAAGATCCAGCGGGAGGCAACAATGAGCAGTTCTTC.